What follows are 6 T cell receptor beta chains derived from one specimen sequenced in a study of cytomegalovirus exposure and HLA in healthy donors. Repertoires were generated with immunoSEQ multiplex PCR, while TCRdb's copy carries only in-frame clones and drops some. The data show more than 110,000 clones, 94% seen once. The specimen sequenced was PBMCs. The receptors shown here come from a man younger than 30 in good health and CMV-seropositive.

The genes are TRBV19 and TRBJ2-1, with 10 bases lining up with TRBD2. The CDR3 totals 14 residues. V lost 8 bases to trimming and J lost 6 bases; unmatched junction nucleotides: 7. Germline V gene sequence: CDR1 LNHDA, CDR2 SQIVND (reference sequence). CDR3 coding DNA: TGTGCCAGTTGTAGCGGGAGGTCGATCAATGAGCAGTTCTTC. Translation: CASCSGRSINEQFF.

The chain uses TRBV6-5 and TRBJ2-7, with TRBD2 as a possible D gene (6 bases). In germline, CDR1 is MNHEY, CDR2 SVGAGI. This CDR3 contains 13 residues. Trimming took 2 bases from V and 7 from J, leaving 12 bases between them. The CDR3 nucleotides are TGTGCCAGCAGTTACCGGGACTTTAGGGAGCAGTACTTC. It codes for CASSYRDFREQYF.

The chain couples TRBV5-4 to TRBJ2-5; D is undetermined. V lost 4 bases and J lost 1, with 11 bases in between. The V gene's germline CDR1 is SGHNT and CDR2 YYREEE (reference sequence). The CDR3 has 14 residues. CDR3 in DNA: TGTGCCAGCAGCCCAAGTGCCAGCCAAGAGACCCAGTACTTC. It translates to CASSPSASQETQYF.

This rearrangement joins TRBV5-1 to TRBJ2-7; D perhaps matches TRBD1 (5 bases). The CDR3 runs 15 residues. Per the germline V gene, CDR1 is SGHRS and CDR2 is YFSETQ. Trimming took 4 bases from V and 5 from J, leaving 19 bases between them. The CDR3 spells CASSQNPSGLDEQYF. The CDR3 coding sequence is TGCGCCAGCAGCCAGAATCCCTCAGGGCTGGACGAGCAGTACTTC. The variable domain in full, with the rest retrieved from reference TRBV5-1 and TRBJ2-7, is KAGVTQTPRYLIKTRGQQVTLSCSPISGHRSVSWYQQTPGQGLQFLFEYFSETQRNKGNFPGRFSGRQFSNSRSEMNVSTLELGDSALYLCASSQNPSGLDEQYFGPGTRLTVT.

The chain recombines TRBV2 with TRBJ2-3, with TRBD1 matching 7 bases. The length of the CDR3 is 14 residues. Per the germline V gene, CDR1 is SNHLY and CDR2 is FYNNEI. V lost 7 bases to trimming and J lost 2 bases; unmatched junction nucleotides: 6. As DNA, the CDR3 is TGTGCCAGCAACCTACAGGGGATCACAGATACGCAGTATTTT. Protein sequence: CASNLQGITDTQYF.

The chain has TRBV29-1 and TRBJ2-7, with D possibly TRBD1 on 5 matching bases. The CDR3 contains 11 residues. V was pared by 0 bases and J by 7 bases, with 7 bases between. Germline CDR1 reads SQVTM; CDR2 reads ANQGSEA. CDR3 protein: CSVEEGEEQYF. CDR3 coding DNA: TGCAGCGTTGAAGAAGGGGAAGAGCAGTACTTC.